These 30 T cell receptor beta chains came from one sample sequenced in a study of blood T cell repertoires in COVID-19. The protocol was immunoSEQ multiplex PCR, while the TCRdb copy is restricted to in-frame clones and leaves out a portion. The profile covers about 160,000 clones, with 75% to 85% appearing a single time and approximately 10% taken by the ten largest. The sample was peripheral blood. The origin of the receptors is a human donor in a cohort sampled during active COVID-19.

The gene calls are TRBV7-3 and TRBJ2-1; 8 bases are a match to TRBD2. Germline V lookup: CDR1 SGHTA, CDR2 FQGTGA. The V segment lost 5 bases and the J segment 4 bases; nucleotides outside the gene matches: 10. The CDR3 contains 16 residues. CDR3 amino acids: CASSRMGTSTYNEQFF. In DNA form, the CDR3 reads TGTGCCAGCAGCCGAATGGGGACTAGTACTTACAATGAGCAGTTCTTC.

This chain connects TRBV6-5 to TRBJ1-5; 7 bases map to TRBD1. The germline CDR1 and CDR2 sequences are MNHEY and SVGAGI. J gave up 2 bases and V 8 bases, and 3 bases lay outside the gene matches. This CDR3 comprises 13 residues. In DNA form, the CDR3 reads TGTGCCAGCGGGACAGTTCGCAATCAGCCCCAGCATTTT. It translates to CASGTVRNQPQHF.

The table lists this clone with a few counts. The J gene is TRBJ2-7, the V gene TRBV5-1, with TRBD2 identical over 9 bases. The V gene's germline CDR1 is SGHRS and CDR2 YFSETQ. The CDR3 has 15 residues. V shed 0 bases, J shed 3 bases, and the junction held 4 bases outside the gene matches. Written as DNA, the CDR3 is TGCGCCAGCAGCTTGGTAGCTAGCGGGGACTACGAGCAGTACTTC. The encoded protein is CASSLVASGDYEQYF.

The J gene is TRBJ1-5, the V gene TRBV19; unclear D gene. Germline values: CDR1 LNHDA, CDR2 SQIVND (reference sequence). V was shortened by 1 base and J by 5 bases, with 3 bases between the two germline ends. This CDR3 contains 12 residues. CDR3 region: CASSIVDQPQHF. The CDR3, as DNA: TGTGCCAGTAGTATAGTCGATCAGCCCCAGCATTTT.

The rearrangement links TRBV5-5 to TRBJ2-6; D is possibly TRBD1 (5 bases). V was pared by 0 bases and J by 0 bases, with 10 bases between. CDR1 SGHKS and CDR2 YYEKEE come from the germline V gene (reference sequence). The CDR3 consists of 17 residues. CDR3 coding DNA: TGTGCCAGCAGCTTGGCGACAGCTAGCTCTGGGGCCAACGTCCTGACTTTC. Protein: CASSLATASSGANVLTF.

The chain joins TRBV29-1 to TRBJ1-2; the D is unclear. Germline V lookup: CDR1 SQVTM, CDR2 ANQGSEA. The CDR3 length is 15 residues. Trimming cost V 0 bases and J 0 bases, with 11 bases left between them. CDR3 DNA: TGCAGCGTTGAAGATTTCGGGGATACTAACTATGGCTACACCTTC. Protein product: CSVEDFGDTNYGYTF.

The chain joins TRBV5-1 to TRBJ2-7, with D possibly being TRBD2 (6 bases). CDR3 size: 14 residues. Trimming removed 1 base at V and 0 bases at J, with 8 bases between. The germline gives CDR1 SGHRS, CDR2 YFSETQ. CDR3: CASSLTGSSYEQYF. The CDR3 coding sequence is TGCGCCAGCAGCTTGACCGGGAGCTCCTACGAGCAGTACTTC.

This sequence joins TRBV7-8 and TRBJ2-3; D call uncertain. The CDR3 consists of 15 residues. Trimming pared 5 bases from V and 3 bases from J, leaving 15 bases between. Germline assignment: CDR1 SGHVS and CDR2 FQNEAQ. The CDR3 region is CASSPLSERTDTQYF. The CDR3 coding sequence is TGTGCCAGCAGCCCCCTCTCGGAGAGGACAGATACGCAGTATTTT.

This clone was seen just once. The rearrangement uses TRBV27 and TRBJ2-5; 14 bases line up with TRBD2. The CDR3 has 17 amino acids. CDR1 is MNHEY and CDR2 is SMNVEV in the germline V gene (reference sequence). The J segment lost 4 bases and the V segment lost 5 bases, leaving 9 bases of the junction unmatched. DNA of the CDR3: TGTGCCAGCAGTCAGAGACTAGCGGGAGGGCCCCGAGAGACCCAGTACTTC. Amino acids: CASSQRLAGGPRETQYF.

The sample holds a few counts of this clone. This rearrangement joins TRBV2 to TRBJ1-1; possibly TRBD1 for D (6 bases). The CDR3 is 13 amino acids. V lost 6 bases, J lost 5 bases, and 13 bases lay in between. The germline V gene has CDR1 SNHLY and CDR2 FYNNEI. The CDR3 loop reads CASRLQGGTEAFF. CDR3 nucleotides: TGTGCCAGCAGATTACAGGGAGGGACTGAAGCTTTCTTT. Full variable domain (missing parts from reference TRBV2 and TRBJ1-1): EPEVTQTPSHQVTQMGQEVILRCVPISNHLYFYWYRQILGQKVEFLVSFYNNEISEKSEIFDDQFSVERPDGSNFTLKIRSTKLEDSAMYFCASRLQGGTEAFFGQGTRLTVV.

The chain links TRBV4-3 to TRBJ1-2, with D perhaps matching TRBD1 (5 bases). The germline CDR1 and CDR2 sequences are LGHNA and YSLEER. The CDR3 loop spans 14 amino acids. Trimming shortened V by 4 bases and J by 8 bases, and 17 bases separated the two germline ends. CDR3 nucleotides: TGCGCCAGCAGCCCGTTGGGGCAGGGCGGCGGCTACACCTTC. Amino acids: CASSPLGQGGGYTF.

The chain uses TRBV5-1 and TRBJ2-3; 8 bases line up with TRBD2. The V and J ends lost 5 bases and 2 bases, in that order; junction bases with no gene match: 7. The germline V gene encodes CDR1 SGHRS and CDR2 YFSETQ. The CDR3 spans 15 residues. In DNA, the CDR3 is TGCGCCAGCAGACCCGGACTAGCTAACACAGATACGCAGTATTTT. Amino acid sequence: CASRPGLANTDTQYF.

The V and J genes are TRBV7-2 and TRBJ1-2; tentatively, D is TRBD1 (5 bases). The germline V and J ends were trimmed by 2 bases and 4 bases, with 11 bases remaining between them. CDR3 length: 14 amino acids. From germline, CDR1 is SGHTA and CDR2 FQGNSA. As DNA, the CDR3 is TGTGCCAGCAGCTTACAGGGTTCAAGCTATGGCTACACCTTC. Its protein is CASSLQGSSYGYTF.

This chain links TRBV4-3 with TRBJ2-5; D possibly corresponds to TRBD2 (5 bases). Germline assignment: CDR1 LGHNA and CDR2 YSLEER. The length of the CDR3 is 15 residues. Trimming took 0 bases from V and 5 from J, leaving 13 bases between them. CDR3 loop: CASSQDKRVSETQYF. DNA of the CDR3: TGCGCCAGCAGCCAAGATAAGAGGGTATCGGAGACCCAGTACTTC.

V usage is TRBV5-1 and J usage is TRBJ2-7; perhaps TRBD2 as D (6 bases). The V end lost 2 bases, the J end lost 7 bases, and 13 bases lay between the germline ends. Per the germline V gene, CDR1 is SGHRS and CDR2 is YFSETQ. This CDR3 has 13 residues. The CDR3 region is CASSFNGGTEQYF. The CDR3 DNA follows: TGCGCCAGCAGCTTTAACGGGGGTACGGAGCAGTACTTC.

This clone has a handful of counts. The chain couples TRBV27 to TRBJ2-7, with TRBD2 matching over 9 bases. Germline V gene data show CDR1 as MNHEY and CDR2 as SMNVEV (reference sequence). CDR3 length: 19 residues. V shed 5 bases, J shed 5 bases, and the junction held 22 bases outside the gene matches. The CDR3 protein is CASSPPFVAGEMGLDEQYF. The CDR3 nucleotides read TGTGCCAGCAGTCCACCGTTCGTAGCGGGAGAAATGGGATTAGACGAGCAGTACTTC.

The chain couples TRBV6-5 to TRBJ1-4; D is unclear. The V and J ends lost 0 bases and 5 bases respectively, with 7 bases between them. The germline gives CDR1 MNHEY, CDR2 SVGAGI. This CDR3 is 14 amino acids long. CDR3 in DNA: TGTGCCAGCAGTTACTCGGAACTAAATGAAAAACTGTTTTTT. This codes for CASSYSELNEKLFF.

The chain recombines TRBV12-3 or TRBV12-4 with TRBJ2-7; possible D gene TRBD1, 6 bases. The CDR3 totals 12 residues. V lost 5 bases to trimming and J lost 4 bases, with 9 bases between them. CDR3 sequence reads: CASSTTGYEQYF. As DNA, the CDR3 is TGTGCCAGCAGTACCACAGGGTACGAGCAGTACTTC.

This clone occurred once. Here the CDR3 DNA reads TGCGCCAGCAGCTTGGCCGGAGGGGGCCGGGAGACCCAGTACTTC. It yields the protein CASSLAGGGRETQYF. The genes are TRBV5-1 and TRBJ2-5, with D possibly being TRBD1 (7 bases). The germline CDR1 and CDR2 sequences are SGHRS and YFSETQ. The V gene lost 0 bases and the J gene lost 5 bases, with 14 bases spanning the gap. The CDR3 covers 15 residues.

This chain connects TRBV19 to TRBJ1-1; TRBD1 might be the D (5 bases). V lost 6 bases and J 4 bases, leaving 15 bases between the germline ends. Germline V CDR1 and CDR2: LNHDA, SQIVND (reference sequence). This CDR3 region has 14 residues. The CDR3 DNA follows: TGTGCCAGTAGGGTCGGGAGCGGGGGCACTGAAGCTTTCTTT. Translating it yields CASRVGSGGTEAFF.

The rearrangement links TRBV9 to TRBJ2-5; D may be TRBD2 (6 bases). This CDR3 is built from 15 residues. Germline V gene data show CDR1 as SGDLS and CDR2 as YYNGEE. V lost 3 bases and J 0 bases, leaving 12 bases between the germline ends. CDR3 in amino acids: CASSEGGTHQETQYF. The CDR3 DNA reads TGTGCCAGCAGCGAGGGTGGGACTCACCAAGAGACCCAGTACTTC.

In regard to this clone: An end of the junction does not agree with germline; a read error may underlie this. The CDR3 DNA reads TGTGCCAGCAGCCTAGCGCGGGCTAGAGCTGGAACAGAGACCCAGTACTTC. As protein: CASSLARARAGTETQYF. The chain employs TRBV7-9 and TRBJ2-5; D may be TRBD2 (6 bases). The CDR3 has 17 residues. Germline CDR1 SEHNR, CDR2 FQNEAQ (reference sequence).

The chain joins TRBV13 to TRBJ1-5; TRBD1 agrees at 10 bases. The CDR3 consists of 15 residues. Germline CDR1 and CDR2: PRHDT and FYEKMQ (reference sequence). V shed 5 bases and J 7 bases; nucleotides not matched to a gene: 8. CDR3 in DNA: TGTGCCAGCAGCATCCGGGACAGGGGATACCAGCCCCAGCATTTT. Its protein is CASSIRDRGYQPQHF.

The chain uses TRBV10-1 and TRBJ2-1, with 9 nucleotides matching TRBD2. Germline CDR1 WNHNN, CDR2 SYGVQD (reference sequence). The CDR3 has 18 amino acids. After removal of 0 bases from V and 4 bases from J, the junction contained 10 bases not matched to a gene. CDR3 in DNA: TGCGCCAGCAGTGAGTCCGTCGCGGGAGGGCCTTCTTACAATGAGCAGTTCTTC. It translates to CASSESVAGGPSYNEQFF.

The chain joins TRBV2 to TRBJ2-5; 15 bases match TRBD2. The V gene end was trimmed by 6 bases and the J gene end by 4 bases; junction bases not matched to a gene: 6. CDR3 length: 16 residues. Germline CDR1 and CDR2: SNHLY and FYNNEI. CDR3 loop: CASSPGLAGGRETQYF. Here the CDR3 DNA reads TGTGCCAGCAGCCCCGGACTAGCGGGGGGGCGAGAGACCCAGTACTTC.

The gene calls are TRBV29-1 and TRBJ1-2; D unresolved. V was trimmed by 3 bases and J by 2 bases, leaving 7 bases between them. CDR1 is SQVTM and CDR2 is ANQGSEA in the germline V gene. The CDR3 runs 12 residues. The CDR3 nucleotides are TGCAGCGTTGAGGGCCGGAACTATGGCTACACCTTC. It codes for CSVEGRNYGYTF.

The chain's CDR3 is CASSLGAAGADASGYTF. For the CDR3, the DNA is TGTGCCAGCAGCTTGGGGGCTGCAGGGGCTGACGCGAGCGGCTACACCTTC. The rearrangement links TRBV5-6 to TRBJ1-2; a possible D gene is TRBD1 (6 bases). Trimming pared 0 bases from V and 8 bases from J, leaving 23 bases between. Germline V gene lookup returns CDR1 SGHDT and CDR2 YYEEEE. The CDR3 is made up of 17 amino acids.

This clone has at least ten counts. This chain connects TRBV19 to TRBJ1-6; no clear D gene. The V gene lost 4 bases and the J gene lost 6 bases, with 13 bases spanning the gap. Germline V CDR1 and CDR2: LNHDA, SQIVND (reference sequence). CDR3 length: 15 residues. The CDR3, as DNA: TGTGCCAGTAGTACCGCCGGGGTAATTAATTCACCCCTCCACTTT. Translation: CASSTAGVINSPLHF.

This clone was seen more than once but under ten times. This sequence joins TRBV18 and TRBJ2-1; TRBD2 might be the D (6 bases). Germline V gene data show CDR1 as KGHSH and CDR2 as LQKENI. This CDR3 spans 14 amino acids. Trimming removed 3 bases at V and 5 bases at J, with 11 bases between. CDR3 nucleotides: TGTGCCAGCTCACCCCTGGGGGGAAACAATGAGCAGTTCTTC. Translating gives CASSPLGGNNEQFF. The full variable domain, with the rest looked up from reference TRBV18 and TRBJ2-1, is NAGVMQNPRHLVRRRGQEARLRCSPMKGHSHVYWYRQLPEEGLKFMVYLQKENIIDESGMPKERFSAEFPKEGPSILRIQQVVRGDSAAYFCASSPLGGNNEQFFGPGTRLTVL.

CDR3 sequence (DNA): TGTGCCAGCTCACCACCTCTGGGACAGGGGACTGAAGCTTTCTTT. Its translation is CASSPPLGQGTEAFF. The J gene is TRBJ1-1, the V gene TRBV18; 10 bases align to TRBD1. This CDR3 is 15 amino acids long. Trimming cost V 0 bases and J 5 bases; bases outside gene matches: 3. Looked up from germline, CDR1 is KGHSH and CDR2 is LQKENI.